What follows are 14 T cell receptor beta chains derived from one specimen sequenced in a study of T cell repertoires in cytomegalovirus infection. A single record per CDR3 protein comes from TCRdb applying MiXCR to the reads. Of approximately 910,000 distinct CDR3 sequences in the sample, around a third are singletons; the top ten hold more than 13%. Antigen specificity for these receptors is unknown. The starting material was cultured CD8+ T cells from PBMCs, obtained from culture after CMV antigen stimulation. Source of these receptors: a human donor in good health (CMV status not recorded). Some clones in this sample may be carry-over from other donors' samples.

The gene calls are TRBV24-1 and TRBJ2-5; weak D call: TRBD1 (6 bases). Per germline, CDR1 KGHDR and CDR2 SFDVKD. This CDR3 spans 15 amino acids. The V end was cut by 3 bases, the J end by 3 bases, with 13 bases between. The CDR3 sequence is CATSDRHAGEETQYF. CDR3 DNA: TGTGCCACCAGTGATCGGCACGCAGGGGAAGAGACCCAGTACTTC.

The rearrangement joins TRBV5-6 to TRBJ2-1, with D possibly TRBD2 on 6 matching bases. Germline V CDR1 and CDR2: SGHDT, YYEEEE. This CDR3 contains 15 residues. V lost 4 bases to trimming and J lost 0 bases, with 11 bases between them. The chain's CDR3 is CASSVRLDSYNEQFF. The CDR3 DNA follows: TGTGCCAGCAGCGTCCGACTAGACTCCTACAATGAGCAGTTCTTC.

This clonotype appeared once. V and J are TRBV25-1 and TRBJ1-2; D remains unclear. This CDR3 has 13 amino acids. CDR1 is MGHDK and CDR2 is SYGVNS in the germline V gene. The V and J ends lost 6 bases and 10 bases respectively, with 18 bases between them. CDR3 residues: CASSHITGDDYTF. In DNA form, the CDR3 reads TGTGCCAGCAGCCACATTACCGGGGATGACTACACCTTC.

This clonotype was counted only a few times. The CDR3 sequence: CASSPRGGSVRPQHF. The CDR3 DNA is TGTGCCAGTAGTCCACGAGGGGGCTCGGTACGGCCCCAGCATTTT. The rearrangement links TRBV19 to TRBJ1-5; 7 bases map to TRBD1. Germline CDR1 and CDR2: LNHDA and SQIVND (reference sequence). CDR3 length equals 15 residues. V was pared by 5 bases and J by 9 bases, with 13 bases of the junction left unmatched. The whole variable domain, remainder taken from reference TRBV19 and TRBJ1-5, is DGGITQSPKYLFRKEGQNVTLSCEQNLNHDAMYWYRQDPGQGLRLIYYSQIVNDFQKGDIAEGYSVSREKKESFPLTVTSAQKNPTAFYLCASSPRGGSVRPQHFGDGTRLSIL.

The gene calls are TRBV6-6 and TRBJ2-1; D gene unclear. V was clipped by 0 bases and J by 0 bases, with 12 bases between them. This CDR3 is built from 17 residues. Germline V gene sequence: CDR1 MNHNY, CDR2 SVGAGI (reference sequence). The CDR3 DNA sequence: TGTGCCAGCAGTTACTCGAACGACCCTAGCTCCTACAATGAGCAGTTCTTC. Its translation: CASSYSNDPSSYNEQFF.

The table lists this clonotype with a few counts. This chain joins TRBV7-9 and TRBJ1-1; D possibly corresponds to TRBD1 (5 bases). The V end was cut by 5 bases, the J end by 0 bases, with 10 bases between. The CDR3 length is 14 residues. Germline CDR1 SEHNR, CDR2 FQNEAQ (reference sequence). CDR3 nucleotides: TGTGCCAGCAGCCGCAGGGAGATGAACACTGAAGCTTTCTTT. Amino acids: CASSRREMNTEAFF. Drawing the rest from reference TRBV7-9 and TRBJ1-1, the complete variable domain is DTGVSQNPRHKITKRGQNVTFRCDPISEHNRLYWYRQTLGQGPEFLTYFQNEAQLEKSRLLSDRFSAERPKGSFSTLEIQRTEQGDSAMYLCASSRREMNTEAFFGQGTRLTVV.

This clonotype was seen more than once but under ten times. As DNA, the CDR3 is TGCGCCAGCAGCCAAGAATTTAGCGACAGGGAGGGAGGGCGCACCGGGGAGCTGTTTTTT. It translates to CASSQEFSDREGGRTGELFF. This chain connects TRBV4-1 to TRBJ2-2; D may match TRBD1 or TRBD2 (7 bases each). With 0 bases removed from V and 4 bases from J, the gap between germline ends came to 24 bases. The CDR3 runs to 20 residues. Germline-derived CDR1 and CDR2 are MGHRA and YSYEKL.

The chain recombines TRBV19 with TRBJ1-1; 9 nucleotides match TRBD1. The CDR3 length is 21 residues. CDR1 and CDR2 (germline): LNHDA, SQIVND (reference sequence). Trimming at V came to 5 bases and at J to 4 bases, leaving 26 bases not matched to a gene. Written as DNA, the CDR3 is TGTGCCAGTAGTGCCTCCGGGACAGGGTTTTCGCGGTCCCAGCGGCGCACTGAAGCTTTCTTT. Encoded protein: CASSASGTGFSRSQRRTEAFF.

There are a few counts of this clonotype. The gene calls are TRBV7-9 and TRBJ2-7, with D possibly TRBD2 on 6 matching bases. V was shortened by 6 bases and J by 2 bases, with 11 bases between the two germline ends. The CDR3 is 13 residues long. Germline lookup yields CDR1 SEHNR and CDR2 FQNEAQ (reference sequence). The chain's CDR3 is CASSGTVPYEQYF. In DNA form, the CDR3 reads TGTGCCAGCAGTGGGACTGTACCCTACGAGCAGTACTTC. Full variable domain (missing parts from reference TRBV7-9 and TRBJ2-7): DTGVSQNPRHKITKRGQNVTFRCDPISEHNRLYWYRQTLGQGPEFLTYFQNEAQLEKSRLLSDRFSAERPKGSFSTLEIQRTEQGDSAMYLCASSGTVPYEQYFGPGTRLTVT.

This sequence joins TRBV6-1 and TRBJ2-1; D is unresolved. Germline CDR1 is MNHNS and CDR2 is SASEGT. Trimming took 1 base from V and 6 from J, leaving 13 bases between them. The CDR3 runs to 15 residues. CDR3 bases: TGTGCCAGCAGTGAAGGTTCCTACCGGGTCAATGAGCAGTTCTTC. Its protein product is CASSEGSYRVNEQFF.

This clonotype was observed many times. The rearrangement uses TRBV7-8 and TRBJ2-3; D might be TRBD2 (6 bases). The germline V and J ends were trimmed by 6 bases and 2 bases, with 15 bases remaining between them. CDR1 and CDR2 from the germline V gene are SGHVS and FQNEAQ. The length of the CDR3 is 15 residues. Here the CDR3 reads CASRSFSGYTDTQYF. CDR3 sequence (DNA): TGTGCCAGCAGATCTTTTAGCGGTTACACAGATACGCAGTATTTT.

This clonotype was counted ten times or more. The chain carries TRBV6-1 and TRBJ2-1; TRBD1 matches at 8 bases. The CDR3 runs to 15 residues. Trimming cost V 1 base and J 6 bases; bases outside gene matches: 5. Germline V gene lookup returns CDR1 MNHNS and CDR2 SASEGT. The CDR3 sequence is CASSEVGQGSNEQFF. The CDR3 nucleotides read TGTGCCAGCAGTGAAGTAGGACAGGGAAGCAATGAGCAGTTCTTC.

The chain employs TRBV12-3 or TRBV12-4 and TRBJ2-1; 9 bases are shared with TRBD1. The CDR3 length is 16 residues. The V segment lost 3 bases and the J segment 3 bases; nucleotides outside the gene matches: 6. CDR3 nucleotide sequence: TGTGCCAGCAGTTTCAAAACAGGGGGCAGCTACAATGAGCAGTTCTTC. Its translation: CASSFKTGGSYNEQFF.

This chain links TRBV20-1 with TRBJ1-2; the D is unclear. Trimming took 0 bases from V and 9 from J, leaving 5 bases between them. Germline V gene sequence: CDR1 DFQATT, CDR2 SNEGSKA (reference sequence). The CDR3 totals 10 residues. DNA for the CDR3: TGCAGTGCTAGAGATGAGAGCTACACCTTC. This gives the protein CSARDESYTF.